These 15 T cell receptor beta chains share one sample of origin, sequenced in a study of T cell responses to AZD1222 COVID-19 vaccine. The assay was immunoSEQ multiplex PCR, and TCRdb's table has in-frame clones only and misses some. The sample yields about 120,000 clones, 90% to 95% seen once. The sequenced sample was peripheral blood, obtained on day 0 of AZD1222 vaccination. The source of these receptors is an adult in good health.

The chain links TRBV6-5 to TRBJ1-1; D ambiguous. There are 13 residues in the CDR3. Trimming cost V 6 bases and J 3 bases, with 11 bases left between them. Germline V lookup: CDR1 MNHEY, CDR2 SVGAGI. In nucleotides, the CDR3 is TGTGCCAGCAGCAGACACGGGGACACTGAAGCTTTCTTT. It yields the protein CASSRHGDTEAFF.

The chain recombines TRBV3-1 (or the pseudogene TRBV3-2) with TRBJ2-7; D remains ambiguous. Germline CDR1 and CDR2: LGHDT and YNNKEL (reference sequence). Between the trimmed V and J ends, which lost 1 base and 5 bases, there was a span of 6 bases. The CDR3 length is 12 residues. This CDR3 is CASSQVSHEQYF. The CDR3 DNA reads as TGTGCCAGCAGCCAAGTTTCGCACGAGCAGTACTTC.

J is TRBJ1-2 and V is TRBV12-1. TRBV12-1 is a listed pseudogene. The CDR3 contains 13 residues. The DNA of the CDR3 is TGTGCCAGCAGCTTCGGGGACTCTAAAAATCACACCTTC. Amino acids: CASSFGDSKNHTF.

The chain joins TRBV5-1 to TRBJ1-1; possible D gene TRBD1, 6 bases. Germline CDR1 reads SGHRS; CDR2 reads YFSETQ. V was cut by 1 base and J by 1 base, with 8 bases left in between. The CDR3 sequence is 14 residues long. CDR3 region: CASSLWGANTEAFF. CDR3 in DNA: TGCGCCAGCAGCTTGTGGGGGGCGAACACTGAAGCTTTCTTT.

The chain carries TRBV2 and TRBJ2-4; no clear D. The CDR3 length is 18 residues. Trimming removed 0 bases from V and 0 bases from J, with 15 bases in between. Per germline, CDR1 SNHLY and CDR2 FYNNEI. The CDR3 DNA reads TGTGCCAGCAGTGAAGCGGTCTTCGCAGAGCTAGCCAAAAACATTCAGTACTTC. It translates to CASSEAVFAELAKNIQYF. The full variable domain, completed using reference TRBV2 and TRBJ2-4, is EPEVTQTPSHQVTQMGQEVILRCVPISNHLYFYWYRQILGQKVEFLVSFYNNEISEKSEIFDDQFSVERPDGSNFTLKIRSTKLEDSAMYFCASSEAVFAELAKNIQYFGAGTRLSVL.

The chain is built from TRBV19 and TRBJ1-6; maybe TRBD1 (5 bases). Germline assignment: CDR1 LNHDA and CDR2 SQIVND (reference sequence). Trimming left V 4 bases short and J 9 bases short, with 13 bases between. The CDR3 is 14 amino acids. CDR3 nucleotide sequence: TGTGCCAGTAGTAGCCGGGACCTAGGTTCACCCCTCCACTTT. This gives the protein CASSSRDLGSPLHF.

The CDR3 is CASSLRDSPYEQYF. Here the CDR3 DNA reads TGTGCCAGCAGCTTAAGGGACAGCCCCTACGAGCAGTACTTC. This chain uses TRBV7-9 with TRBJ2-7; TRBD1 aligns across 7 bases. This CDR3 comprises 14 residues. V dropped 2 bases and J dropped 2; count of bases not matched to a gene: 3. Germline V gene sequence: CDR1 SEHNR, CDR2 FQNEAQ (reference sequence).

The chain is built from TRBV27 and TRBJ2-1; 7 bases are shared with TRBD2. V shed 3 bases and J 0 bases; nucleotides not matched to a gene: 8. The CDR3 contains 17 residues. CDR1 is MNHEY and CDR2 is SMNVEV in the germline V gene (reference sequence). DNA of the CDR3: TGTGCCAGCAGTTTGTGGGGGGGGAGGAGCTCCTACAATGAGCAGTTCTTC. Its protein product is CASSLWGGRSSYNEQFF.

The CDR3 protein is CASGAGYGYTF. CDR3 coding DNA: TGTGCCAGCGGGGCAGGCTATGGCTACACCTTC. The rearrangement links TRBV5-6 to TRBJ1-2; maybe TRBD1 (5 bases). The germline CDR1 and CDR2 sequences are SGHDT and YYEEEE. CDR3 size: 11 residues. V lost 7 bases to trimming and J lost 4 bases, with 8 bases between them.

The chain recombines TRBV29-1 with TRBJ2-7; the D is unclear. The V end was cut by 6 bases, the J end by 2 bases, with 14 bases between. Germline CDR1 SQVTM, CDR2 ANQGSEA. The CDR3 is 13 residues long. For the CDR3, the DNA is TGCAGCGTAAAACCGACGTGGGCCTACGAGCAGTACTTC. This sequence encodes CSVKPTWAYEQYF.

The CDR3 DNA reads as TGTGCCAGCAGCCCCGGACAGGAAAATTCACCCCTCCACTTT. Translated: CASSPGQENSPLHF. The chain combines TRBV9 with TRBJ1-6, with 7 bases identical to TRBD1. The V segment lost 4 bases and the J segment 7 bases; nucleotides outside the gene matches: 5. CDR3 size: 14 residues. Per germline, CDR1 SGDLS and CDR2 YYNGEE.

The sample holds one count of this clone. V gene TRBV3-1 (or the pseudogene TRBV3-2) combines with J gene TRBJ1-2; D remains ambiguous. The CDR3 spans 14 residues. The germline V and J ends were trimmed by 0 bases and 7 bases, with 12 bases remaining between them. CDR1 is LGHDT, CDR2 YNNKEL, per germline (reference sequence). The CDR3 loop reads CASSQDPVSRGYTF. The CDR3 region has the DNA TGTGCCAGCAGCCAAGATCCGGTTTCTCGTGGCTACACCTTC.

V gene TRBV12-2 combines with J gene TRBJ2-5; the DNA was not compared with TRBD1, the D call given in the table. TRBV12-2 corresponds to a pseudogene. CDR3 length: 15 amino acids. CDR3 bases: TGTGCAAGTCGCTTAATAACAGGAACCCAAGAGACCCAGTACTTC. It specifies CASRLITGTQETQYF.

V usage is TRBV5-1 and J usage is TRBJ2-7; 9 bases line up with TRBD2. Trimming cost V 5 bases and J 2 bases; bases outside gene matches: 2. The CDR3 contains 13 residues. Germline V gene lookup returns CDR1 SGHRS and CDR2 YFSETQ. The chain's CDR3 is CASRPSGTYEQYF. DNA for the CDR3: TGCGCCAGCAGGCCTAGCGGGACCTACGAGCAGTACTTC.

The rearrangement uses TRBV2 and TRBJ2-1, with TRBD2 identical over 7 bases. The CDR3 extends over 15 amino acids. Losses at the gene ends were 4 bases for V and 2 bases for J; bases not matched to a gene: 5. Germline assignment: CDR1 SNHLY and CDR2 FYNNEI. The CDR3 bases are TGTGCCAGCAGTGCTGCTAGCGGAACCTACAATGAGCAGTTCTTC. As protein: CASSAASGTYNEQFF. The full variable domain, with the rest looked up from reference TRBV2 and TRBJ2-1, is EPEVTQTPSHQVTQMGQEVILRCVPISNHLYFYWYRQILGQKVEFLVSFYNNEISEKSEIFDDQFSVERPDGSNFTLKIRSTKLEDSAMYFCASSAASGTYNEQFFGPGTRLTVL.